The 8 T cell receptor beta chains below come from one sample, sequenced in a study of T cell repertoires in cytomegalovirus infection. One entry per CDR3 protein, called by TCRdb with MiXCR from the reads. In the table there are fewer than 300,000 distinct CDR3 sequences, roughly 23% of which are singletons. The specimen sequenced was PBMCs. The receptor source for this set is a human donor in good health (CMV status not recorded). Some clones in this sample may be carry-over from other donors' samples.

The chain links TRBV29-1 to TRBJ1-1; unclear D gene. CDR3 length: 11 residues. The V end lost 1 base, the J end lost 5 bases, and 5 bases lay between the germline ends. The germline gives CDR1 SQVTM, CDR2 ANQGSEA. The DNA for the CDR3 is TGCAGCGTTGAAGTCAGAACTGAAGCTTTCTTT. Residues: CSVEVRTEAFF.

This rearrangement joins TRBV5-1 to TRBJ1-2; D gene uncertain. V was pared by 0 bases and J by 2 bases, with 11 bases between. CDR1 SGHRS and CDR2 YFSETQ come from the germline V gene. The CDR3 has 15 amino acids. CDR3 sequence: CASSLEGIRNYGYTF. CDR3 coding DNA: TGCGCCAGCAGCTTGGAAGGAATTCGGAACTATGGCTACACCTTC.

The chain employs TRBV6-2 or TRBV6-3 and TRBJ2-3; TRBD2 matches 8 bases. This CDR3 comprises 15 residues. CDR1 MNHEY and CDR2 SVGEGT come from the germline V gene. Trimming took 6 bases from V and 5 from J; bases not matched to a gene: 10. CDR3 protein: CASRDSGNPRDTQYF. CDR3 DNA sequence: TGTGCCAGCAGAGATAGCGGGAACCCCCGAGATACGCAGTATTTT.

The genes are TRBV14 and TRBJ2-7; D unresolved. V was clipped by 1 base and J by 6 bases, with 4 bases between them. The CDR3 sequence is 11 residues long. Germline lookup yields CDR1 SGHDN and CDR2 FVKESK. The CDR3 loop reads CASSQVTEQYF. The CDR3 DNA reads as TGTGCCAGCAGCCAAGTAACCGAGCAGTACTTC.

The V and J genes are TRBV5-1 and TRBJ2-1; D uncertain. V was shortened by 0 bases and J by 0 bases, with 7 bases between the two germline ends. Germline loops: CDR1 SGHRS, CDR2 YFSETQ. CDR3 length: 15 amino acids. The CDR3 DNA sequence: TGCGCCAGCAGCTTGGCGCAGAGCTCCTACAATGAGCAGTTCTTC. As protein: CASSLAQSSYNEQFF.

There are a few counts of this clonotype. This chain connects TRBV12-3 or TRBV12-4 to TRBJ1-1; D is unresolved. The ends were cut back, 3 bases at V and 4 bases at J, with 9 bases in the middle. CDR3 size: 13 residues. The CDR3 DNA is TGTGCCAGCAGTTTCTGGGGAGGCACTGAAGCTTTCTTT. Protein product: CASSFWGGTEAFF.

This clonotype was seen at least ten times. Here the CDR3 reads CASSPSTQETQYF. In DNA form, the CDR3 reads TGTGCCAGCAGCCCCTCCACCCAAGAGACCCAGTACTTC. The chain carries TRBV7-2 and TRBJ2-5; D remains ambiguous. CDR3 length: 13 amino acids. In germline, CDR1 is SGHTA, CDR2 FQGNSA. V lost 5 bases to trimming and J lost 1 base, with 8 bases between them.

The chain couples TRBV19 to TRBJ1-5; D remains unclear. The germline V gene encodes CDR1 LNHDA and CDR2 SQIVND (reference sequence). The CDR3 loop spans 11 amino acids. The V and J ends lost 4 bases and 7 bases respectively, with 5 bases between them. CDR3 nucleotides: TGTGCCAGTAGTAGCGACCAGCCCCAGCATTTT. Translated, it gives CASSSDQPQHF.